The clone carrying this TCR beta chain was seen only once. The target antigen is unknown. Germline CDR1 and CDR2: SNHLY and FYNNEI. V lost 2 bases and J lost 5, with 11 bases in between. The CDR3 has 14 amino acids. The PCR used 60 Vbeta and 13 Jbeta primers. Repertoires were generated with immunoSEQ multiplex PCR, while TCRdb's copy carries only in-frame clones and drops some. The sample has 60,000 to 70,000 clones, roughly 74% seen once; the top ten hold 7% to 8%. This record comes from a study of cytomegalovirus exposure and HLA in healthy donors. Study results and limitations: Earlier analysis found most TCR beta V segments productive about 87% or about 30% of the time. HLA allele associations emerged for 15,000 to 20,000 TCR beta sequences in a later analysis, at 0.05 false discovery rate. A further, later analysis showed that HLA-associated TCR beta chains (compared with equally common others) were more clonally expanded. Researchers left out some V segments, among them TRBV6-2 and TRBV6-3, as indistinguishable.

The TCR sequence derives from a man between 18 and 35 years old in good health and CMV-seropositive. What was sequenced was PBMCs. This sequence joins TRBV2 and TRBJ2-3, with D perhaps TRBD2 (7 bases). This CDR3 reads CASSERGGVDTQYF. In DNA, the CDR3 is TGTGCCAGCAGTGAACGCGGGGGCGTAGATACGCAGTATTTT.